Sequencing of this T cell receptor (beta chain) was carried out in a study of T cell clonotyping in hematopoietic cell transplantation (dated by TCRdb to the early 2020s). At the level of the whole study: Pretransplant samples from recipients were collected after cytoreduction. The study collected 130 or so blood samples from about 40 consecutive transplant recipients and their related donors. Recruitment of patients ran from 2015 to early 2017, and follow-up continued until September 2020 or until death.

With the immunoSEQ assay, which is a bias-controlled multiplex PCR relying on V- and J-specific primers, TCR beta CDR3 regions were amplified from genomic DNA. In a second PCR step, the CDR3 amplicons were tagged with a proprietary barcode plus Illumina adapter sequences. An Illumina MiSeq instrument was used for sequencing of the CDR3 libraries. In the paper's pipeline: Export and quality control were performed with immunoSEQ Analyzer 3.0, and downstream analyses were performed with R Bioconductor and Immunarch. Repertoire metrics were calculated using only productive rearrangements within the normalized downsampled data set. Clonotypes larger than 5 templates in the normalized cohort were defined as pathologically expanded. The Inverse Simpson Index was used to measure repertoire diversity. To capture all clonotypes, the CMV-specificity analyses were run on the non-normalized data set. The source is immuneACCESS, and TCRdb retained only in-frame sequences with V and J called. Part of the clones is not carried over; for the studies checked, unresolved V genes explain less than half of this, and the remainder is unexplained. That table gives V, J and clone size, and the DNA gave D and trimming. This sample has 26,000 or so clones in its table, and approximately 82% of those were observed once. Around 1.9% of the sample lies in the top ten.

With regard to this clone: The target of this receptor is not known. Qualities for individual bases were not recorded, and no much larger clone is one base off.

What the authors observed across the whole study: Overlap with donor repertoires was found for only a small fraction of recipient repertoires, with over 97% found to appear de novo at the given depth. Sample size was limited, and cells were not sorted, so CD4 and CD8 repertoire contributions could not be separated. Broader posttransplant TCR repertoire diversity was predicted by donor and pretransplant recipient Inverse Simpson Index values. After transplant, TCR diversity in recipients dropped, and pathologically expanded clonotypes climbed progressively between day 30 and day 180.

What this sample's time point label stands for: recipient sample about 28 days before transplant, after cytoreduction. Blood from recipients was drawn roughly 28 days before transplant, then again at days 30, 100 and 180 after transplant. Using Nuclei Lysis Solution, genomic DNA was extracted from unfractionated peripheral blood mononuclear cells that were either fresh or cryopreserved. Source: peripheral blood mononuclear cells, taken before stem cell transplant. This receptor was obtained from a man in his forties or fifties with acute myeloid leukemia. Some clones in this sample may be carry-over from other donors' samples.

The CDR3 in this case is CASSYSRVQAEYEQYF. The DNA is TGTGCCAGCAGTTACTCGAGAGTACAGGCTGAATACGAGCAGTACTTC. Recombination linked TRBV6-6 to TRBJ2-7; TRBD1 is a weak D gene call, 5 bases matching. Between the V and J ends, shortened by 0 bases and 4 bases respectively, the junction contains 16 bases. The CDR3, from cysteine to phenylalanine, totals 16 residues. Only CDR3 DNA remains: 48 bases, in frame from the first base. Sequences MNHNY (CDR1) and SVGAGI (CDR2) are obtained from the germline V gene (reference sequence).